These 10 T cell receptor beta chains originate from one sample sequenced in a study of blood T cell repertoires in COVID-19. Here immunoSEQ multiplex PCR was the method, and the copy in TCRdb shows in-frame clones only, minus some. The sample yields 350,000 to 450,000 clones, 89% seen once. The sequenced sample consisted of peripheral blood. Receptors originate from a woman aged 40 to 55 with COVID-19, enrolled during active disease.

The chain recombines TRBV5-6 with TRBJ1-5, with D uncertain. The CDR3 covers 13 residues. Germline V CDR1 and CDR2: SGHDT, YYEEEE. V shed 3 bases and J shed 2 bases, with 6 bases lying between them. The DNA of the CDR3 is TGTGCCAGCAGCTCAACGGGCAATCAGCCCCAGCATTTT. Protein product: CASSSTGNQPQHF. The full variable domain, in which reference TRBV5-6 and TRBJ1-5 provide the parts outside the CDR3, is DAGVTQSPTHLIKTRGQQVTLRCSPKSGHDTVSWYQQALGQGPQFIFQYYEEEERQRGNFPDRFSGHQFPNYSSELNVNALLLGDSALYLCASSSTGNQPQHFGDGTRLSIL.

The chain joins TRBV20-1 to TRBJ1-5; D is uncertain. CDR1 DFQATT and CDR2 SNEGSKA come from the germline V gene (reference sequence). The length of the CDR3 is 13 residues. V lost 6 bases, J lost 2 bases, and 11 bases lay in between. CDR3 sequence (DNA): TGCAGTGCGAGTATCGAGGGCAATCAGCCCCAGCATTTT. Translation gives CSASIEGNQPQHF.

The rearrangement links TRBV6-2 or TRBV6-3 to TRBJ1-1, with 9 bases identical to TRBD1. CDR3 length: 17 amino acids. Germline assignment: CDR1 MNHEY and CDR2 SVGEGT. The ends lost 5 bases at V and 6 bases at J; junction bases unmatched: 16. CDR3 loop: CASSTGLGTGQRAEAFF. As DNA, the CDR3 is TGTGCCAGCAGTACTGGGCTCGGGACAGGGCAGAGGGCTGAAGCTTTCTTT.

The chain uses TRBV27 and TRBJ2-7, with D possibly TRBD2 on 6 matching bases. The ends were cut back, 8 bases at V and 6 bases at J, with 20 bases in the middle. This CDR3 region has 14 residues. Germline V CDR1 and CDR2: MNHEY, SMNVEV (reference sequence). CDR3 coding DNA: TGTGCCAGCTACTCAATGGGAGGTCGGGGCGAGCAGTACTTC. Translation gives CASYSMGGRGEQYF.

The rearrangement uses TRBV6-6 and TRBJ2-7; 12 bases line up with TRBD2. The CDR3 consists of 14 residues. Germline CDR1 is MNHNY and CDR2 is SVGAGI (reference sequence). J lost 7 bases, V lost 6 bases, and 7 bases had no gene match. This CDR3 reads CASSRTSGKGEQYF. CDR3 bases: TGTGCCAGCAGCCGGACTAGCGGGAAAGGGGAGCAGTACTTC.

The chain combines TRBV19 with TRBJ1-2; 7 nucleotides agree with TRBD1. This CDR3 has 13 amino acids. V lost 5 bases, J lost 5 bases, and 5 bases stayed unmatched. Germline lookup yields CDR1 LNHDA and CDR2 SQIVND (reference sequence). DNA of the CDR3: TGTGCCAGTAGTCCCAACAGGGGATATGGCTACACCTTC. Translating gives CASSPNRGYGYTF.

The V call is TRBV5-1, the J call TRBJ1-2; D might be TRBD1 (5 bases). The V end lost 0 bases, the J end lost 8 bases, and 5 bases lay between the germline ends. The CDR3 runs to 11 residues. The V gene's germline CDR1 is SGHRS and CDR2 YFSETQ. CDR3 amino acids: CASSLEGGYTF. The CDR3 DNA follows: TGCGCCAGCAGCTTGGAGGGGGGCTACACCTTC. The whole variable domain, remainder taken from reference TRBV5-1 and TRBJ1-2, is KAGVTQTPRYLIKTRGQQVTLSCSPISGHRSVSWYQQTPGQGLQFLFEYFSETQRNKGNFPGRFSGRQFSNSRSEMNVSTLELGDSALYLCASSLEGGYTFGSGTRLTVV.

CDR3 residues: CAWSVRTSGRAAYEQYF. The DNA for the CDR3 is TGTGCCTGGAGTGTACGGACTAGCGGGAGGGCCGCCTACGAGCAGTACTTC. The genes are TRBV30 and TRBJ2-7, with 15 bases lining up with TRBD2. This CDR3 region has 17 residues. V trimming: 0 bases; J trimming: 2 bases; junction bases outside the gene matches: 5. Germline loops: CDR1 GTSNPN, CDR2 SVGIG (reference sequence).

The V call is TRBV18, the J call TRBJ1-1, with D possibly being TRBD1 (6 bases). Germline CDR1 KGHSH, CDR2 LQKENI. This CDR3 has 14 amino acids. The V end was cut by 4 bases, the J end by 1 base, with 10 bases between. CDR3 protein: CASSQSRGNTEAFF. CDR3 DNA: TGTGCCAGCTCACAATCCAGGGGGAACACTGAAGCTTTCTTT.

The CDR3 here is CASRISWTSGHSEQYF. The CDR3 bases are TGTGCCAGCAGAATCTCCTGGACTAGCGGACACTCCGAGCAGTACTTC. The chain joins TRBV27 to TRBJ2-7; 10 bases agree with TRBD2. V was pared by 6 bases and J by 6 bases, with 14 bases of the junction left unmatched. This CDR3 spans 16 amino acids. CDR1 and CDR2 from the germline V gene are MNHEY and SMNVEV (reference sequence).